Here is one TCR beta chain with its context. Its specificity is not known. The germline V gene has CDR1 SGHNT and CDR2 YENEEA. The CDR3 length is 17 residues. Trimming shortened V by 1 base and J by 6 bases, and 19 bases separated the two germline ends. The data are from a study of cytomegalovirus exposure and HLA in healthy donors. About the study: Around 78 million unique TCR sequences came from HLA-typed donors in an early release. Study-wide points: An ancestry cluster, one associated with Asian ancestry, reportedly showed fewer N-insertions than the 666-donor mean in a later analysis. Reportedly, diagnosis of cytomegalovirus status by the classifier showed high specificity and sensitivity.

PCR employed 60 Vbeta and 13 Jbeta primers. Method: immunoSEQ multiplex PCR; TCRdb's copy keeps in-frame clones and lacks some. The table includes 90,000 to 130,000 clones, about 60% detected once. Sequenced: PBMCs. The clonotype comes from a woman aged 30 to 39 in good health and CMV-seronegative. V usage is TRBV11-3 and J usage is TRBJ2-1; the D gene is possibly TRBD2 (6 bases). The CDR3 sequence is CASSLGRLQGGSNEQFF. The DNA for the CDR3 is TGTGCCAGCAGCTTAGGGCGGTTGCAGGGAGGTAGCAATGAGCAGTTCTTC.